The 10 T cell receptor beta chains listed next were all sequenced from one sample in a study of response to subunit inactivated influenza vaccine. TCRdb recomputed calls from the RT-PCR reads with MiXCR, one row per CDR3 protein. The table shows more than 600,000 distinct CDR3 sequences, with roughly 18% occurring only once. Sequencing used PBMCs from blood, obtained 5 days after vaccination. Receptor source: a man aged 45-65 years who received an inactivated influenza vaccine.

This clonotype was detected a few times. The V gene is TRBV7-9, the J gene TRBJ1-4; tentatively, D is TRBD1 (5 bases). V lost 5 bases and J 7 bases, leaving 17 bases between the germline ends. Per germline, CDR1 SEHNR and CDR2 FQNEAQ (reference sequence). The CDR3 sequence is 15 residues long. In nucleotides, the CDR3 is TGTGCCAGCAGCGCAGGCCAGGGAGTAGGTGAAAAACTGTTTTTT. Translating gives CASSAGQGVGEKLFF. The full variable domain, its missing parts supplied by reference TRBV7-9 and TRBJ1-4, is DTGVSQNPRHKITKRGQNVTFRCDPISEHNRLYWYRQTLGQGPEFLTYFQNEAQLEKSRLLSDRFSAERPKGSFSTLEIQRTEQGDSAMYLCASSAGQGVGEKLFFGSGTQLSVL.

In its sample, this clonotype was seen a few times. The chain links TRBV10-3 to TRBJ2-3; possibly TRBD1 or TRBD2 for D (5 bases each). Germline CDR1 reads ENHRY; CDR2 reads SYGVKD. The CDR3 loop spans 18 amino acids. V was trimmed by 0 bases and J by 4 bases, leaving 20 bases between them. The CDR3 DNA reads TGTGCCATCAGTGAGTCGTCATTCGGTGGGGGAGATGCAGATACGCAGTATTTT. Protein: CAISESSFGGGDADTQYF.

In this sample, this clonotype turned up a few times. V and J are TRBV20-1 and TRBJ2-7, with TRBD1 as a possible D gene (6 bases). Germline CDR1 is DFQATT and CDR2 is SNEGSKA (reference sequence). This CDR3 comprises 14 residues. The V end lost 0 bases, the J end lost 3 bases, and 12 bases lay between the germline ends. CDR3 sequence reads: CSARDRGMSYEQYF. The CDR3 nucleotides read TGCAGTGCTAGAGACAGGGGTATGAGCTACGAGCAGTACTTC.

This clonotype has a handful of counts. The rearrangement joins TRBV11-2 to TRBJ2-7, with no clear D. This CDR3 is 19 amino acids long. V was pared by 1 base and J by 2 bases, with 24 bases between. The germline CDR1 and CDR2 sequences are SGHAT and FQNNGV. The CDR3 DNA is TGTGCCAGCAGCTTAGGGGCTTCCGGGTTGTCCCGCGGTACCTACGAGCAGTACTTC. It specifies CASSLGASGLSRGTYEQYF.

The chain has TRBV9 and TRBJ2-5, with 9 bases fitting TRBD2. Germline lookup yields CDR1 SGDLS and CDR2 YYNGEE. This CDR3 contains 16 residues. V was pared by 4 bases and J by 4 bases, with 11 bases of the junction left unmatched. CDR3 amino acids: CASSPTAGGQVETQYF. CDR3 sequence (DNA): TGTGCCAGCAGCCCCACCGCGGGGGGGCAGGTAGAGACCCAGTACTTC.

This clonotype showed up just a few times. The chain carries TRBV20-1 and TRBJ1-4; the match to TRBD1 covers 8 bases. This CDR3 has 16 amino acids. Germline values: CDR1 DFQATT, CDR2 SNEGSKA (reference sequence). With V trimmed by 6 bases and J by 5 bases, 14 bases remained unmatched. CDR3 loop: CSAAGTGDFWNEKLFF. CDR3 nucleotides: TGCAGTGCCGCCGGGACAGGAGATTTTTGGAATGAAAAACTGTTTTTT.

The chain has TRBV20-1 and TRBJ2-5; 9 positions agree with TRBD2. This CDR3 contains 13 residues. J was trimmed by 5 bases and V by 6 bases; bases with no gene match: 7. The germline CDR1 and CDR2 sequences are DFQATT and SNEGSKA (reference sequence). This CDR3 reads CSARGGAAETQYF. The CDR3 region has the DNA TGCAGTGCCCGCGGGGGGGCGGCTGAGACCCAGTACTTC.

This clonotype was found a few times. The V gene is TRBV29-1, the J gene TRBJ1-2; D is ambiguous. Germline-derived CDR1 and CDR2 are SQVTM and ANQGSEA. This CDR3 is 13 amino acids long. Trimming took 5 bases from V and 5 from J, leaving 15 bases between them. The CDR3 DNA sequence: TGCAGCGTTCCCCCAATCGGTACATATGGCTACACCTTC. Its translation: CSVPPIGTYGYTF.

The table lists this clonotype with a few counts. The gene calls are TRBV25-1 and TRBJ1-6; no firm D call. The length of the CDR3 is 12 residues. CDR1 and CDR2 from the germline V gene are MGHDK and SYGVNS. The V end lost 3 bases, the J end lost 6 bases, and 3 bases lay between the germline ends. The CDR3, as DNA: TGTGCCAGCAGTGAGGGTAATTCACCCCTCCACTTT. Protein: CASSEGNSPLHF.

The table lists this clonotype with a few counts. This chain joins TRBV12-3 or TRBV12-4 and TRBJ2-2; 7 bases map to TRBD1. This CDR3 has 15 amino acids. The trim removed 5 bases at V and 7 bases at J, leaving 10 bases unmatched. CDR3 sequence reads: CASSTDRTFFGELFF. In DNA form, the CDR3 reads TGTGCCAGCAGTACGGACAGGACTTTTTTCGGGGAGCTGTTTTTT.